This T cell receptor beta chain stems from a study of shared clonotypes between healthy human individuals (dated by TCRdb to the early 2020s). About the investigation overall: A few men and a couple of women, aged 18 to 49 years, made up the cohort. For each donor, CD4 naive and CD4 memory were each run on three plates, CD8 naive on two plates, and CD8 memory on one plate. Per donor, leukapheresis produced somewhere between about 0.94 and 8.9 billion PBMCs. To estimate repertoire size and how much clonotypes are shared between individuals, the study performed deep sequencing of blood TCR repertoires from about five healthy adults. To increase sequencing depth and limit assay-specific biases, different laboratories used diverse techniques to prepare libraries and sequence TCR repertoires.

Broad study findings and their caveats: Based on pairwise subsampling, the degree of clonotype sharing among donors was expected to be affected by sequencing depth. Incomplete sequencing was indicated by rarefaction of sorted-subset datasets, despite the large sequencing depth. When a few donors were compared, the shared fraction of clonotypes was about 5% for naive CD4, approximately 3.5% for naive CD8, about 2.5% for memory CD4, and 0.3% to 0.5% for memory CD8. Sampling was limited to blood, and TCR repertoires in tissue likely differ from TCR repertoires in blood. Naive subsets generally had larger estimated clonotype richness than memory subsets. The genetic and exposure-history diversity represented was limited by the small number of donors. Compared with non-shared clonotypes, clonotypes shared by all four sorted-subset donors had higher generation probabilities.

Using the deep immunoSEQ assay, multiplex PCR amplified TCR CDR3 regions from genomic DNA. Extracted genomic DNA from each cell subset was spread evenly across all wells of several immunoSEQ 96-well plates, with each plate serving as a replicate. For sorted subsets, about 220 ng of genomic DNA, equivalent to tens of thousands of T cell genomes, went into each replicate PCR. The purified libraries were quantified using a Qubit 3.0 fluorometer, sized with a Bioanalyzer 2100, and then quantified again using the KAPA Library Quantification kit. A separate single-read 150-cycle Illumina NextSeq 550 flow cell was used to sequence each immunoSEQ 96-well plate. Concerning the study's data processing: Because the immunoSEQ output included only junctional sequences and no quality scores, the filtering could not be the same as the filtering used for full-length reads. Sequences were annotated with PyIR, a Python wrapper for IgBLAST v1.9, using IMGT germline references to assign V/J genes and CDR3. Reads were removed for weak V/J assignments (E-value above 1e-6), missing CDR3, stop codons, out-of-frame junctions, or ambiguous translated residues. V3J clonotypes were defined as sequences sharing the same inferred V gene, J gene, and CDR3 amino acid sequence. To compute the percentage overlap between repertoires, the number of shared unique clonotypes was divided by the size of the smaller repertoire. Richness of each repertoire was evaluated using RTK rarefaction, the Chao1 estimator, and Recon v2.1 estimates of unobserved clonotypes. Generation probabilities were computed with OLGA for all TCRbeta clonotypes obtained by the gDNA method from several donors. Here the immuneACCESS table is served through TCRdb, limited to in-frame sequences with V and J called. Missing clones are a known gap in these copies; in checked studies unresolved V genes cover under half, and the rest lacks a known reason. The D gene and trimming were derived from the DNA, and the V and J assignments and clone size from that table. The sample records 2,100,000 or so clones, around 95% of which are singletons. The ten largest clones add up to around 0.13% of the sample.

The CDR3 starts with the cysteine, ends with the phenylalanine, and has 14 residues. Of all the DNA, just the CDR3 is kept, 42 bases in frame from base 1. V is clipped by 0 bases and J by 3 bases, and the sequence between their germline boundaries is 6 bases long. CDR1 is given as WNHNN and CDR2 as SYGVQD, both from the germline V gene (reference sequence). A note on this clone: This clone's antigen is unknown. No base-level quality is on record; no much larger clone is a single base apart. The same CDR3 can be traced to other DNA sequences in this sample.

The donors were healthy, HIV-negative adults with no recently reported acute infections or vaccinations. Every donor was a Caucasian adult living in Nashville, Tennessee, USA. CD4+ T cells were enriched through magnetic negative selection, after which naive cells were positively selected on CD45RA and the remaining negative fraction served as the memory subset. After blood collection by leukapheresis, PBMCs were isolated using Ficoll-Histopaque density gradient centrifugation and then cryopreserved in the vapor phase of liquid nitrogen. Analytical flow cytometry was used to check the purity and quantity of each magnetically sorted T cell population. Genomic DNA was isolated from each sorted fraction and quantified by UV absorbance on a Nanodrop 2000c.

This receptor was identified in a man between 18 and 35 years old in good health. The sample comprised naive CD4+ T cells sorted from blood. Explained via the paper, the cell subset or site label denotes: CD45RA+ positively selected. The sequence links TRBV10-1 to TRBJ1-3, with the D gene call left open. In nucleotide form, the sequence is TGCGCCAGCAGTGAGTCTTCACGTGGAAACACCATATATTTT. The encoded protein is CASSESSRGNTIYF.